The T cell receptor (beta chain) described here comes from a study of shared clonotypes between healthy human individuals. As for the study in general: Three men and a couple of women, aged 18 to 49, were donors.

CD45RO negativity and positive selection for CCR7 defined naive CD8 cells, a population that excluded terminally differentiated effector memory CD45RA+ cells. Healthy adults negative for HIV, lacking recent acute infections or vaccinations, served as donors. Findings and caveats of the study: Naive CD4 clonotypes were shared across several donors at about 5%.

Across several immunoSEQ plates, the genomic DNA of each subset was split evenly. The protocol was immunoSEQ multiplex PCR, while the TCRdb copy is restricted to in-frame clones and leaves out a portion. Of about 2.1 million clones detected, around 95% appear once; the ten largest clones hold under 2%. As regards this clone: What it binds is not known.

This clonotype was obtained from a man between 18 and 35 years old in good health. Some clones in this sample may be carry-over from other donors' samples. The specimen sequenced was naive CD8+ T cells from PBMCs.

DNA of the CDR3: TGTGCCAGCAGTTTATCCGTCGGGACAGTATACGAGCAGTACTTC. This gives the protein CASSLSVGTVYEQYF. V is TRBV27 and J is TRBJ2-7; 7 bases line up with TRBD1. This CDR3 region has 15 residues. Germline V gene sequence: CDR1 MNHEY, CDR2 SMNVEV (reference sequence). J was trimmed by 4 bases and V by 0 bases; bases with no gene match: 6.